The clone carrying this T cell receptor beta chain was counted at least ten times. Its target is not known. Patients aged 18 to 65 had newly diagnosed hyperthyroidism lasting under 2 months. Any symptoms of ophthalmopathy came after the first hyperthyroidism diagnosis, from which the blood sample dates. The data derive from a study of T cells in Graves' hyperthyroidism and ophthalmopathy. The source material, RNA transcripts, was used to amplify TCR beta CDR3 regions. The HTBI primer set drove a first-round RT-PCR of the TCR CDR3. TCRdb ran MiXCR on the multiplex PCR reads and lists one entry per CDR3 protein. The sample has hundreds of thousands of distinct CDR3 sequences, around 20% seen once. Study results and limitations: By a 13 V-J model, ophthalmopathy was set apart from stable hyperthyroidism.

V lost 5 bases, J lost 5 bases, and 4 bases stayed unmatched. This CDR3 contains 14 residues. This sequence joins TRBV12-3 or TRBV12-4 and TRBJ2-4; 9 bases agree with TRBD2. The sample was blood. The origin of this receptor is a woman aged 45 to 65 with Graves' hyperthyroidism that later progressed to Graves' ophthalmopathy. The CDR3 sequence is CASSELAGENIQYF. In DNA form, the CDR3 reads TGTGCCAGCAGTGAATTAGCGGGGGAAAACATTCAGTACTTC.